The present entry profiles one T cell receptor (beta chain) with its context. These data come from a study of cytomegalovirus exposure and HLA in healthy donors. The overall study: In an earlier analysis, around 100 million unique TCR beta sequences were found from 150 million to 200 million T cells.

The PCR contained 60 Vbeta and 13 Jbeta primers. Profiling relied on immunoSEQ multiplex PCR, and the TCRdb table lists in-frame clones only, not all of them. The top ten hold 3.5% to 4% of the sample, which has 200,000 to 250,000 clones, around four fifths seen once. The receptor was derived from a male donor in good health and CMV-seronegative. Sample: PBMCs.

The CDR3 DNA reads as TGTGCCAGCAGGCTACTAGCCGTACTAAACACAGATACGCAGTATTTT. It is translated as CASRLLAVLNTDTQYF. The chain recombines TRBV11-2 with TRBJ2-3; maybe TRBD2 (6 bases). Germline CDR1 reads SGHAT; CDR2 reads FQNNGV. CDR3 length equals 16 residues. V was trimmed by 6 bases and J by 2 bases, leaving 18 bases between them.